A single sample is the source of the 5 T cell receptor beta chains below, sequenced in a study of T cells after yellow fever vaccination. TCRdb ran MiXCR on the 5' RACE reads and lists one entry per CDR3 protein. This table has some 200,000 distinct CDR3 sequences, 2.5% to 3.5% appearing once. The starting material was CD4+ T cells sorted from PBMCs, obtained 10 days after the yellow fever booster vaccination. Receptors originate from a man aged 18 to 29 who received the YFV17D yellow fever vaccine.

Ten or more counts support this clonotype. The chain carries TRBV25-1 and TRBJ2-5; D not certain. Germline V gene lookup returns CDR1 MGHDK and CDR2 SYGVNS. V lost 3 bases, J lost 2 bases, and 7 bases lay in between. CDR3 length equals 13 residues. The CDR3 DNA reads TGTGCCAGCAGTGATCCCAGGCAAGAGACCCAGTACTTC. It encodes CASSDPRQETQYF. Supplemented by reference TRBV25-1 and TRBJ2-5, the full variable domain reads EADIYQTPRYLVIGTGKKITLECSQTMGHDKMYWYQQDPGMELHLIHYSYGVNSTEKGDLSSESTVSRIRTEHFPLTLESARPSHTSQYLCASSDPRQETQYFGPGTRLLVL.

This chain links TRBV5-1 with TRBJ2-7, with D unresolved. V lost 4 bases, J lost 4 bases, and 15 bases lay in between. CDR1 is SGHRS and CDR2 is YFSETQ in the germline V gene. The CDR3 is made up of 14 amino acids. The CDR3 sequence is CASSRTSHPYEQYF. In DNA form, the CDR3 reads TGCGCCAGCAGCCGGACCTCACACCCATACGAGCAGTACTTC.

This clonotype has a count of ten or more. The genes are TRBV27 and TRBJ2-7; 10 bases align to TRBD1. The CDR3 runs 16 residues. With V trimmed by 5 bases and J by 3 bases, 10 bases remained unmatched. Germline V gene lookup returns CDR1 MNHEY and CDR2 SMNVEV (reference sequence). CDR3 coding DNA: TGTGCCAGCAGTCCCTACCCGACAGGGGGCCACTACGAGCAGTACTTC. It is translated as CASSPYPTGGHYEQYF.

This clonotype was counted ten times or more. The CDR3 DNA follows: TGTGCCAGCACACCAGCCGGAGATACGCAGTATTTT. Protein sequence: CASTPAGDTQYF. The chain combines TRBV12-3 or TRBV12-4 with TRBJ2-3, with D uncertain. The CDR3 runs to 12 residues. Deletions cut 7 bases from V and 5 bases from J, with 10 bases between.

The sample holds a few counts of this clonotype. This chain connects TRBV12-3 or TRBV12-4 to TRBJ1-4; 8 positions agree with TRBD1. J was trimmed by 8 bases and V by 6 bases; bases with no gene match: 8. CDR3 length equals 14 residues. The CDR3 loop is CASSRYRGREKLFF. For the CDR3, the DNA is TGTGCCAGCAGCAGATACAGGGGGAGAGAAAAACTGTTTTTT.